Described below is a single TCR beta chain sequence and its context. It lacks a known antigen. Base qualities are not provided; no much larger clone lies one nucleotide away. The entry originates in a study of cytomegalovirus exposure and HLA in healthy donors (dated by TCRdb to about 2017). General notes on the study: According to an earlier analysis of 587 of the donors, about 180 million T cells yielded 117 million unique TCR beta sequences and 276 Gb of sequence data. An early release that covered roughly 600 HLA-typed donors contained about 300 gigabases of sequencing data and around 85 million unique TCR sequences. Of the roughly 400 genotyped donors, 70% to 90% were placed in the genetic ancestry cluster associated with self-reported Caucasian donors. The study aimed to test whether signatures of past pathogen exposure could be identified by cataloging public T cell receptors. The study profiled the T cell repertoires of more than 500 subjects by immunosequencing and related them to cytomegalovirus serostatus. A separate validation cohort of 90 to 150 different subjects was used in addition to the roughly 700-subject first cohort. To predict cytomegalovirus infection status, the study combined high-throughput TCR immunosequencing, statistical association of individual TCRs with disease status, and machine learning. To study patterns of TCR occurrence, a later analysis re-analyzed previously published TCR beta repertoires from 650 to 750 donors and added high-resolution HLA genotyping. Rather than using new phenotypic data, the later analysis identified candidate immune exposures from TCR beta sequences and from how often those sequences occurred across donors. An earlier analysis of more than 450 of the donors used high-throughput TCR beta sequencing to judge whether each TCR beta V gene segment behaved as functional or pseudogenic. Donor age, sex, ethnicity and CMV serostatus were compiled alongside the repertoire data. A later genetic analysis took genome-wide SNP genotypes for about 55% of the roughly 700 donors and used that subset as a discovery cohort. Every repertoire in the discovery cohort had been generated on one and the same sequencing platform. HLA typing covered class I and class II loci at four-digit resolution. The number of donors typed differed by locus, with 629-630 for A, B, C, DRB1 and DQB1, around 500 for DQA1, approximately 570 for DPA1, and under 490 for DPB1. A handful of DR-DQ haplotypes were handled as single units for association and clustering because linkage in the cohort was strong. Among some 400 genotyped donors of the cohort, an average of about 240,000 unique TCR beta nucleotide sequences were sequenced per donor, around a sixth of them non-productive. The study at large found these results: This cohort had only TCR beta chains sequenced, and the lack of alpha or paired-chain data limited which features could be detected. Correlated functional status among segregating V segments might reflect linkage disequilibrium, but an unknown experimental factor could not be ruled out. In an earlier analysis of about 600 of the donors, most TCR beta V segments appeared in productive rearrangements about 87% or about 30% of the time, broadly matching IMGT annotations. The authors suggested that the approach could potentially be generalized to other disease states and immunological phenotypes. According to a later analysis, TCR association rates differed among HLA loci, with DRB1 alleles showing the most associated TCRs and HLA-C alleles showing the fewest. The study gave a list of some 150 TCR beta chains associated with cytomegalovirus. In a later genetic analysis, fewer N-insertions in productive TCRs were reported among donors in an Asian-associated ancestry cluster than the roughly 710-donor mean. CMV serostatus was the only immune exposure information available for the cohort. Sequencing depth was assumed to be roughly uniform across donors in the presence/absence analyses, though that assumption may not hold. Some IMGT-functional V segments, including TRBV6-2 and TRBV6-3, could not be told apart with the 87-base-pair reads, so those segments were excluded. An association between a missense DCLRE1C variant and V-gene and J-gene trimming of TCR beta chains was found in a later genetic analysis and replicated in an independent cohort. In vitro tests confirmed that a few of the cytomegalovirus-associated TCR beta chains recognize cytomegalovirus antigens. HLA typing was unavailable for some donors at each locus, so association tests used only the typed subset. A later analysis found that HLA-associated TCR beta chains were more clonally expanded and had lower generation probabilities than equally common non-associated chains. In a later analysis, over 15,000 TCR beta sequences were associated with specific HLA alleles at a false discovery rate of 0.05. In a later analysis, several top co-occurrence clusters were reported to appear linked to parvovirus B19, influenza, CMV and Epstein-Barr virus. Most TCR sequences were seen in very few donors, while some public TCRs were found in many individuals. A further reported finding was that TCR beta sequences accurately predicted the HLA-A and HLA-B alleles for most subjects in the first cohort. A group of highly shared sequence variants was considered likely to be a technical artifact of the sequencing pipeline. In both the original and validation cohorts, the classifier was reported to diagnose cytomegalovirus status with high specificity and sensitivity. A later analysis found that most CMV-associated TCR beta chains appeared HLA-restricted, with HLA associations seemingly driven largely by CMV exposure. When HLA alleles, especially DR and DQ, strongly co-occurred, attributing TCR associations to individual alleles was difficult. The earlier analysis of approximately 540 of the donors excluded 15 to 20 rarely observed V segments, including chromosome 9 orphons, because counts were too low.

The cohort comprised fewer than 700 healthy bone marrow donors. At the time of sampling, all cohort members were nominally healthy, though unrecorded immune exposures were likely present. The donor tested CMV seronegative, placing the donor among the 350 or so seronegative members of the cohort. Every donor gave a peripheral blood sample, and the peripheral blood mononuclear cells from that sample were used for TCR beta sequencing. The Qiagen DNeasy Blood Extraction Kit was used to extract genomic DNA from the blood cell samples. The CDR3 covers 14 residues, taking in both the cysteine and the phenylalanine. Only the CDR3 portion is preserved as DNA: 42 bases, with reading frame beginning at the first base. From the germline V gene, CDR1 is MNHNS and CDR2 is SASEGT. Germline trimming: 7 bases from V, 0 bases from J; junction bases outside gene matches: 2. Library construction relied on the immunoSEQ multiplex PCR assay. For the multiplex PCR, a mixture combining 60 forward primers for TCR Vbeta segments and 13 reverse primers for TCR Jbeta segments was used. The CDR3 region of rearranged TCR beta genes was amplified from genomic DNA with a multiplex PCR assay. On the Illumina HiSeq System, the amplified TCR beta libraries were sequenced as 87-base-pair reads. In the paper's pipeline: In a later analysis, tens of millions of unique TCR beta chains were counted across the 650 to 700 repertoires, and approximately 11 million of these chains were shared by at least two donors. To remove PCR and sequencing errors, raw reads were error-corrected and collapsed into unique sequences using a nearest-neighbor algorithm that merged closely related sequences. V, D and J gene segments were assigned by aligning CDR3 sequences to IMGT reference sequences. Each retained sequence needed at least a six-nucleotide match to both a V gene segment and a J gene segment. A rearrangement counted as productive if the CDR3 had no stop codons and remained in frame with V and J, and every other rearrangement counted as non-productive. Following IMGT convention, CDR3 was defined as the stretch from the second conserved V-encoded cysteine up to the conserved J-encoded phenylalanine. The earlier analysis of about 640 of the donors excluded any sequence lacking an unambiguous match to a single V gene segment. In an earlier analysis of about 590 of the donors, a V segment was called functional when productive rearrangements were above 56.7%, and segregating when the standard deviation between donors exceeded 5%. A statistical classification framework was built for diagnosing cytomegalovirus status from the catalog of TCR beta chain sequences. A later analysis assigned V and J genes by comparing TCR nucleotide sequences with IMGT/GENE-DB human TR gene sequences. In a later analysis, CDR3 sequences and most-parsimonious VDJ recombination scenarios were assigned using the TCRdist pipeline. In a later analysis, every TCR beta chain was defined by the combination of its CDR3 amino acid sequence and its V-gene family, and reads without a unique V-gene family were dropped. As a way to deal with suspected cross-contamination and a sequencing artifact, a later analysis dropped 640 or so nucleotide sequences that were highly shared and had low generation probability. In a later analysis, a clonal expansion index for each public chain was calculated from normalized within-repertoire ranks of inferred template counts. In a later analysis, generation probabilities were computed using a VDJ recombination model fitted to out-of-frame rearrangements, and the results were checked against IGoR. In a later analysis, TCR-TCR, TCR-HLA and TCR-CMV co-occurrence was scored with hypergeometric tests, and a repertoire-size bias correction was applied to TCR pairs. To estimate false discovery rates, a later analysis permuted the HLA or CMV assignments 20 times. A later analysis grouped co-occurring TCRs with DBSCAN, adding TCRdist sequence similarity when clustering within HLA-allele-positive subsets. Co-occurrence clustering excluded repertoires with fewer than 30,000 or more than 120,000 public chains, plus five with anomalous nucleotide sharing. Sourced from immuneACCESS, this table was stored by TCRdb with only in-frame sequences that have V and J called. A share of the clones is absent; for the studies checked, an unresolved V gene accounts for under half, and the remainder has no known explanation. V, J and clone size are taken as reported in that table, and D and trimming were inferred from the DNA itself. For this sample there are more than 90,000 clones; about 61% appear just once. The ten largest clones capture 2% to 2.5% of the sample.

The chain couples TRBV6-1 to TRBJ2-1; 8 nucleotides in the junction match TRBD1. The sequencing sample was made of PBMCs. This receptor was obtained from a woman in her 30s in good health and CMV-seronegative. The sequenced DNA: TGTGCCAGCAAAACAGGGGGCTCCTACAATGAGCAGTTCTTC. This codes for CASKTGGSYNEQFF.